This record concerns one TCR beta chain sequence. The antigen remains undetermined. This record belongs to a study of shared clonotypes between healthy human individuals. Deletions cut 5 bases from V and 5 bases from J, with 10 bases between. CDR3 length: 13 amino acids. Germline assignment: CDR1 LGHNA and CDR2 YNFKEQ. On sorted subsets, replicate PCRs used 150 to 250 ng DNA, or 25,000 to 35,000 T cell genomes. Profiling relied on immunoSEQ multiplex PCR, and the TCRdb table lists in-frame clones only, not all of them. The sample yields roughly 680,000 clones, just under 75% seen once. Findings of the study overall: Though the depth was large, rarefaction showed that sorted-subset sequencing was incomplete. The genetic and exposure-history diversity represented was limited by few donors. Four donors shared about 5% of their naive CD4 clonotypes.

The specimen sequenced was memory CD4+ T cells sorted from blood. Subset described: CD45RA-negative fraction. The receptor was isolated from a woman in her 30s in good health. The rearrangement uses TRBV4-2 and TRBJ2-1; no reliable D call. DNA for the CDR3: TGTGCCAGCAGCGCCGGGCCACACAATGAGCAGTTCTTC. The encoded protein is CASSAGPHNEQFF.